These 25 T cell receptor beta chains originate from one sample sequenced in a study of blood T cell repertoires in COVID-19. Some clones are missing from TCRdb's copy, which holds only in-frame ones; the method was immunoSEQ multiplex PCR. There are about 200,000 clones in the sample; 85% occur only once, and under 20% lies in the top ten. Sequencing used PBMCs or T cells enriched from blood (not recorded which). The receptor set was obtained from a man between 35 and 55 years old who had recovered from COVID-19.

V is TRBV6-4 and J is TRBJ2-2; 7 nucleotides line up with TRBD2. CDR3 length: 14 amino acids. Germline V gene sequence: CDR1 MRHNA, CDR2 SNTAGT. The trim removed 0 bases at V and 5 bases at J, leaving 0 bases unmatched. For the CDR3, the DNA is TGTGCCAGCAGTGACTCTAGCGGGACCGGGGAGCTGTTTTTT. Protein: CASSDSSGTGELFF.

V is TRBV19 and J is TRBJ2-1, with 7 bases that match TRBD2. This CDR3 contains 14 residues. Germline V gene lookup returns CDR1 LNHDA and CDR2 SQIVND (reference sequence). Trimming took 4 bases from V and 4 from J; bases not matched to a gene: 4. DNA for the CDR3: TGTGCCAGTAGTAGGGAGGGCGCTTACAATGAGCAGTTCTTC. Encoded protein: CASSREGAYNEQFF.

This clone is a singleton in its sample. The chain joins TRBV4-1 to TRBJ2-3, with a tentative D call TRBD2 (7 bases). Trimming pared 3 bases from V and 2 bases from J, leaving 18 bases between. This CDR3 has 17 residues. CDR1 MGHRA and CDR2 YSYEKL come from the germline V gene. In DNA form, the CDR3 reads TGCGCCAGCAGCCATGCCGAGGGGGGGACAATCACAGATACGCAGTATTTT. Translating gives CASSHAEGGTITDTQYF.

CDR3 DNA sequence: TGTGCCAGTAAAGAAGGGGCTGGGGCCAACGTCCTGACTTTC. As protein: CASKEGAGANVLTF. The chain carries TRBV19 and TRBJ2-6; maybe TRBD1 (5 bases). The V gene's germline CDR1 is LNHDA and CDR2 SQIVND (reference sequence). The CDR3 consists of 14 residues. Trimming took 7 bases from V and 2 from J, leaving 9 bases between them.

The CDR3 nucleotides are TGCAGCGCGGGGGCCAGGGACTATGGCTACACCTTC. This encodes CSAGARDYGYTF. The chain links TRBV29-1 to TRBJ1-2, with D possibly being TRBD1 (6 bases). The germline V and J ends were trimmed by 7 bases and 3 bases, with 12 bases remaining between them. CDR3 length equals 12 residues. CDR1 SQVTM and CDR2 ANQGSEA come from the germline V gene.

The chain employs TRBV4-1 and TRBJ2-1, with TRBD2 matching over 9 bases. Germline lookup yields CDR1 MGHRA and CDR2 YSYEKL. Germline trimming cut 1 base from V and 7 bases from J; bases unmatched to any gene: 8. CDR3 size: 16 residues. CDR3 sequence: CASSQGGREGRNEQFF. In DNA, the CDR3 is TGCGCCAGCAGCCAAGGGGGGCGGGAGGGCCGTAATGAGCAGTTCTTC.

The rearrangement joins TRBV18 to TRBJ1-1; 9 bases line up with TRBD1. The ends lost 8 bases at V and 4 bases at J; junction bases unmatched: 11. The CDR3 contains 15 residues. The germline V gene has CDR1 KGHSH and CDR2 LQKENI. CDR3 DNA sequence: TGTGCCAGCCGCAGACAGGGGGTTGGGAGCACTGAAGCTTTCTTT. Residues: CASRRQGVGSTEAFF.

The chain has TRBV7-9 and TRBJ2-1; 16 positions match TRBD2. CDR3 size: 18 residues. With V trimmed by 5 bases and J by 9 bases, 13 bases remained unmatched. The V gene's germline CDR1 is SEHNR and CDR2 FQNEAQ (reference sequence). Here the CDR3 reads CASSPKPGLAGGQGEQFF. The DNA for the CDR3 is TGTGCCAGCAGCCCGAAGCCGGGACTAGCGGGAGGGCAAGGTGAGCAGTTCTTC.

J is TRBJ2-1 and V is TRBV5-1; the match to TRBD2 covers 12 bases. Germline trimming cut 4 bases from V and 9 bases from J; bases unmatched to any gene: 11. CDR3 length: 16 residues. Per the germline V gene, CDR1 is SGHRS and CDR2 is YFSETQ. CDR3 nucleotides: TGCGCCAGCAGCCTGTTGACTAGCGGGAGCTCAGGTGAGCAGTTCTTC. Translated, it gives CASSLLTSGSSGEQFF.

This sequence joins TRBV12-5 and TRBJ1-1; 8 nucleotides match TRBD1. Losses at the gene ends were 6 bases for V and 1 base for J; bases not matched to a gene: 4. This CDR3 is 14 amino acids long. Germline V gene sequence: CDR1 LGHNT, CDR2 FRNRAP. The CDR3 is CASGPGQGNTEAFF. The DNA of the CDR3 is TGTGCTAGTGGACCCGGACAGGGGAACACTGAAGCTTTCTTT.

This chain links TRBV2 with TRBJ2-7; D perhaps matches TRBD2 (5 bases). The CDR3 spans 12 residues. The V gene's germline CDR1 is SNHLY and CDR2 FYNNEI. V lost 6 bases to trimming and J lost 6 bases, with 12 bases between them. The DNA for the CDR3 is TGTGCCAGCAGGAGGGTCGGCGCCGAGCAGTACTTC. Residues: CASRRVGAEQYF. Based on the CDR3 plus reference TRBV2 and TRBJ2-7, the full variable domain is EPEVTQTPSHQVTQMGQEVILRCVPISNHLYFYWYRQILGQKVEFLVSFYNNEISEKSEIFDDQFSVERPDGSNFTLKIRSTKLEDSAMYFCASRRVGAEQYFGPGTRLTVT.

The chain has TRBV12-3 or TRBV12-4 and TRBJ1-2, with D perhaps TRBD1 (6 bases). Trimming pared 4 bases from V and 6 bases from J, leaving 12 bases between. The CDR3 sequence is 13 residues long. In DNA form, the CDR3 reads TGTGCCAGCAGTTCCCCAGGGGAAGATGGCTACACCTTC. Protein: CASSSPGEDGYTF.

This clone appeared once. The chain carries TRBV5-5 and TRBJ1-4; 9 bases are a match to TRBD1. V lost 5 bases to trimming and J lost 4 bases; unmatched junction nucleotides: 9. CDR3 size: 16 residues. In germline, CDR1 is SGHKS, CDR2 YYEKEE (reference sequence). The DNA for the CDR3 is TGTGCCAGCAGTAGGGACAGGGCGCCGGGTAATGAAAAACTGTTTTTT. Translated: CASSRDRAPGNEKLFF.

The J gene is TRBJ2-7, the V gene TRBV4-1, with 8 bases aligning to TRBD1. This CDR3 is 15 amino acids long. Losses at the gene ends were 4 bases for V and 3 bases for J; bases not matched to a gene: 8. Germline CDR1 MGHRA, CDR2 YSYEKL. The DNA of the CDR3 is TGCGCCAGCAGCCCAACAGGGGGTAGGGTCTACGAGCAGTACTTC. Translating gives CASSPTGGRVYEQYF.

The V gene is TRBV7-9, the J gene TRBJ1-2; D call uncertain. The CDR3 length is 15 residues. Trimming removed 2 bases at V and 0 bases at J, with 10 bases between. Germline values: CDR1 SEHNR, CDR2 FQNEAQ (reference sequence). The CDR3 reads CASSLSGLTNYGYTF. Written as DNA, the CDR3 is TGTGCCAGCAGCTTATCGGGGTTGACTAACTATGGCTACACCTTC.

The chain is built from TRBV3-1 (or the pseudogene TRBV3-2) and TRBJ2-7; 7 bases map to TRBD2. The junction had 3 bases not matched to a gene; V was cut back by 2 bases and J by 2 bases. Germline values: CDR1 LGHDT, CDR2 YNNKEL (reference sequence). The CDR3 spans 14 residues. In DNA, the CDR3 is TGTGCCAGCAGCCAAAAGCGGGGCCCCTACGAGCAGTACTTC. Translation gives CASSQKRGPYEQYF.

CDR3 bases: TGTGCCACCGCGTTTGGGGCTCGCACTGAAGCTTTCTTT. Amino acids: CATAFGARTEAFF. V usage is TRBV7-9 and J usage is TRBJ1-1; maybe TRBD1 (5 bases). The germline V gene has CDR1 SEHNR and CDR2 FQNEAQ (reference sequence). The CDR3 consists of 13 residues. With 10 bases removed from V and 4 bases from J, the gap between germline ends came to 16 bases.

The CDR3 loop is CASSPPSGSGGEQFF. In DNA, the CDR3 is TGTGCCAGCTCACCACCCAGCGGGAGTGGTGGGGAGCAGTTCTTC. This chain connects TRBV18 to TRBJ2-1; 8 nucleotides line up with TRBD2. The CDR3 totals 15 residues. Trimming took 0 bases from V and 10 from J; bases not matched to a gene: 8. Germline-derived CDR1 and CDR2 are KGHSH and LQKENI.

J is TRBJ1-2 and V is TRBV2, with D possibly TRBD1 on 6 matching bases. Germline assignment: CDR1 SNHLY and CDR2 FYNNEI. The CDR3 spans 15 residues. Deletions cut 6 bases from V and 0 bases from J, with 14 bases between. DNA for the CDR3: TGTGCCAGCAGAATGAAGGACAGATCTAACTATGGCTACACCTTC. Encoded protein: CASRMKDRSNYGYTF.

The chain uses TRBV7-6 and TRBJ1-4; a possible D gene is TRBD1 (6 bases). This CDR3 contains 15 residues. Germline V CDR1 and CDR2: SGHVS, FNYEAQ. Deletions cut 4 bases from V and 2 bases from J, with 11 bases between. CDR3 sequence reads: CASSSSGATNEKLFF. The DNA of the CDR3 is TGTGCCAGCAGCTCGTCAGGGGCGACTAATGAAAAACTGTTTTTT.

This CDR3 is CATRAGLSSYEQYF. CDR3 in DNA: TGCGCCACTCGCGCGGGCCTTAGCTCCTACGAGCAGTACTTC. The chain is built from TRBV5-1 and TRBJ2-7, with D possibly being TRBD2 (5 bases). Germline CDR1 is SGHRS and CDR2 is YFSETQ. This CDR3 spans 14 amino acids. V lost 9 bases, J lost 0 bases, and 16 bases lay in between.

The gene calls are TRBV10-3 and TRBJ1-2, with a weak D call TRBD1 (6 bases). Germline V gene sequence: CDR1 ENHRY, CDR2 SYGVKD. This CDR3 has 12 amino acids. Deletions cut 3 bases from V and 6 bases from J, with 8 bases between. CDR3 sequence (DNA): TGTGCCATCAGTGAACAGGGCCATGGCTACACCTTC. It yields the protein CAISEQGHGYTF.

This clone has a handful of counts. This chain joins TRBV6-5 and TRBJ1-2, with a weak D call TRBD1 (5 bases). CDR3 size: 13 residues. Germline V CDR1 and CDR2: MNHEY, SVGAGI. Trimming cost V 6 bases and J 6 bases, with 14 bases left between them. CDR3 in DNA: TGTGCCAGCAGGACTGGAGGGGAACATGGCTACACCTTC. Protein: CASRTGGEHGYTF.

The J gene is TRBJ2-7, the V gene TRBV11-2, with TRBD2 matching 8 bases. CDR1 is SGHAT and CDR2 is FQNNGV in the germline V gene. There are 17 residues in the CDR3. The V gene end was trimmed by 4 bases and the J gene end by 2 bases; junction bases not matched to a gene: 13. CDR3 residues: CASSSVSPGLGPYEQYF. The CDR3 DNA is TGTGCCAGCAGCTCCGTCTCGCCGGGACTAGGTCCCTACGAGCAGTACTTC. Using reference TRBV11-2 and TRBJ2-7 for the parts outside the CDR3, the full variable domain is EAGVAQSPRYKIIEKRQSVAFWCNPISGHATLYWYQQILGQGPKLLIQFQNNGVVDDSQLPKDRFSAERLKGVDSTLKIQPAKLEDSAVYLCASSSVSPGLGPYEQYFGPGTRLTVT.

On this clone: Other DNA sequences of this sample code for an identical CDR3. This rearrangement joins TRBV3-1 (or the pseudogene TRBV3-2) to TRBJ1-3; no firm D call. The ends were cut back, 4 bases at V and 0 bases at J, with 7 bases in the middle. The CDR3 extends over 14 amino acids. The germline gives CDR1 LGHDT, CDR2 YNNKEL (reference sequence). CDR3 residues: CASSPRDSGNTIYF. Written as DNA, the CDR3 is TGTGCCAGCAGCCCCCGAGACTCTGGAAACACCATATATTTT.